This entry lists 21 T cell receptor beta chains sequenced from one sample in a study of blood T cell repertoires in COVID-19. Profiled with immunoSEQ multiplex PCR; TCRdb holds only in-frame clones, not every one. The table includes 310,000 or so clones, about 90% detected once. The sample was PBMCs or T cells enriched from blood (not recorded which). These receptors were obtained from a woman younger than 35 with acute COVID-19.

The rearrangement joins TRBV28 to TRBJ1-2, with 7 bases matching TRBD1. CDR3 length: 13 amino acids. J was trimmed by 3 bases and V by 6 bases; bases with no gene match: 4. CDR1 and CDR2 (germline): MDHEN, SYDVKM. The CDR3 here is CASSFTGDYGYTF. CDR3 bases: TGTGCCAGCAGCTTTACAGGGGACTATGGCTACACCTTC.

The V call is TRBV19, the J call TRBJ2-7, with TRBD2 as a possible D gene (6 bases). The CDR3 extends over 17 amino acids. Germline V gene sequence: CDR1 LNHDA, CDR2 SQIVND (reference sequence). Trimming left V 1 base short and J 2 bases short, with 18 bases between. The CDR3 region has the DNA TGTGCCAGTAGTATAGGGGGTGTTGCGGGACTCCCCTACGAGCAGTACTTC. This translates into CASSIGGVAGLPYEQYF.

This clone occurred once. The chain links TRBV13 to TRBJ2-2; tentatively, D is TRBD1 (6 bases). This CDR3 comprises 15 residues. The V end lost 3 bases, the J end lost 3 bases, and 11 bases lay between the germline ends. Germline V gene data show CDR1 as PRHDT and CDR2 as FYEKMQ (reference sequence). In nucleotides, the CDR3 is TGTGCCAGCAGCTTTATCCAGGGGTACACCGGGGAGCTGTTTTTT. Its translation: CASSFIQGYTGELFF.

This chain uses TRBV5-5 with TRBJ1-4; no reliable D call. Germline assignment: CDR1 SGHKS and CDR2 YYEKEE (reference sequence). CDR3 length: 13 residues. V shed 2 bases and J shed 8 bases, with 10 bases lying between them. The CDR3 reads CASSFGGSEKLFF. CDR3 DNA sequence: TGTGCCAGCAGCTTCGGCGGGTCGGAAAAACTGTTTTTT.

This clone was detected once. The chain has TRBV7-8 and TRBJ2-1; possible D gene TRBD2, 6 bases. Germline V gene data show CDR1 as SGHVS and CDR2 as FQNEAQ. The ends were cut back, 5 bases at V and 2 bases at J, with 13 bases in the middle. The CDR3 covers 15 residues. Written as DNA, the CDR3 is TGTGCCAGCAGCCAGGGACTTAATCCCTACAATGAGCAGTTCTTC. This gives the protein CASSQGLNPYNEQFF.

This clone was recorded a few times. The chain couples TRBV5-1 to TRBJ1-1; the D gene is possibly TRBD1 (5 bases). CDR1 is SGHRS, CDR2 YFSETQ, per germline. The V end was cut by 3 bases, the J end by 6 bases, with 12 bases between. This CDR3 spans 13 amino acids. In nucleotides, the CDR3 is TGCGCCAGCAGCTCGGACATGCGTGCTGAAGCTTTCTTT. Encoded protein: CASSSDMRAEAFF. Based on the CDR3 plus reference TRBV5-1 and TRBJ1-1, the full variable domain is KAGVTQTPRYLIKTRGQQVTLSCSPISGHRSVSWYQQTPGQGLQFLFEYFSETQRNKGNFPGRFSGRQFSNSRSEMNVSTLELGDSALYLCASSSDMRAEAFFGQGTRLTVV.

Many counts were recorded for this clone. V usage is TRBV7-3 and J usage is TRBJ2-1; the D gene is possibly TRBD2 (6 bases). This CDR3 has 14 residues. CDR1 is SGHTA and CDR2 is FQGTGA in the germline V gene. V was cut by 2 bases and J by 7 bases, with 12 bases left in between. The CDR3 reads CASSLFGGENEQFF. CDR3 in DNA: TGTGCCAGCAGCTTATTCGGAGGGGAAAATGAGCAGTTCTTC. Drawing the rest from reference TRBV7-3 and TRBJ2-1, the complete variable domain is GAGVSQTPSNKVTEKGKYVELRCDPISGHTALYWYRQSLGQGPEFLIYFQGTGAADDSGLPNDRFFAVRPEGSVSTLKIQRTERGDSAVYLCASSLFGGENEQFFGPGTRLTVL.

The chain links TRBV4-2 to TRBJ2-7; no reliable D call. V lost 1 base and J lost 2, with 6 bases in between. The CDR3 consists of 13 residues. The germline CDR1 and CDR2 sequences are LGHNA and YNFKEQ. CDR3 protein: CASSQGSAYEQYF. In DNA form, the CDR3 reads TGTGCCAGCAGCCAAGGGAGCGCCTACGAGCAGTACTTC.

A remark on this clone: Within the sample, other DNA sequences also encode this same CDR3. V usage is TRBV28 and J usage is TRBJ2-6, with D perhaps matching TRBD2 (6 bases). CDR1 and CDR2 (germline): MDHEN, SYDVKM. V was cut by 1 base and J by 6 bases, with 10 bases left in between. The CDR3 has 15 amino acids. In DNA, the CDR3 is TGTGCCAGCAGTTTATCGGGGGTGGAGGCCAACGTCCTGACTTTC. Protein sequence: CASSLSGVEANVLTF.

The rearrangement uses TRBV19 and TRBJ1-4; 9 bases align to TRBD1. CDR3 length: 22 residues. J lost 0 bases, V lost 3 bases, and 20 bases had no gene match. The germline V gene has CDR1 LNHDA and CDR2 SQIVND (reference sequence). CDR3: CASSIAFGTGYAPWATNEKLFF. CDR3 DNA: TGTGCCAGTAGTATCGCGTTCGGGACAGGGTACGCGCCTTGGGCAACTAATGAAAAACTGTTTTTT.

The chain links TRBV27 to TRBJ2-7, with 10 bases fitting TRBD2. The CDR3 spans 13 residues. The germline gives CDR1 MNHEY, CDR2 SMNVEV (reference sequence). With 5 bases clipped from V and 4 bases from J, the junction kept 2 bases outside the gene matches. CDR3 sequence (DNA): TGTGCCAGCAGTAGCGGGAGGGCGTACGAGCAGTACTTC. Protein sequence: CASSSGRAYEQYF.

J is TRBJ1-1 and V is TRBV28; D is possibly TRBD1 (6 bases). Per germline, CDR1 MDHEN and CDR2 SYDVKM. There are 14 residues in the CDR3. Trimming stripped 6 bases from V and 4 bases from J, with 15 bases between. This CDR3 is CASRRGGALTEAFF. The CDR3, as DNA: TGTGCCAGCAGGAGAGGGGGGGCGCTCACTGAAGCTTTCTTT.

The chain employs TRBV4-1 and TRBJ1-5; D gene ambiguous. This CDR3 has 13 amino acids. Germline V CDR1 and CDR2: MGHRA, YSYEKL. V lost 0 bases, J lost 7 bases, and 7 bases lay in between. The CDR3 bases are TGCGCCAGCAGCCAAGATCTTGGCCAGCCCCAGCATTTT. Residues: CASSQDLGQPQHF.

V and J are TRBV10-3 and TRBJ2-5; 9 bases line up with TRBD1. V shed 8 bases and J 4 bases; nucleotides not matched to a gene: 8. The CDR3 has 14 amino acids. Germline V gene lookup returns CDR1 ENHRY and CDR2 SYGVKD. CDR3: CAIAGTGTGETQYF. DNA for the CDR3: TGTGCCATCGCCGGGACAGGGACTGGAGAGACCCAGTACTTC.

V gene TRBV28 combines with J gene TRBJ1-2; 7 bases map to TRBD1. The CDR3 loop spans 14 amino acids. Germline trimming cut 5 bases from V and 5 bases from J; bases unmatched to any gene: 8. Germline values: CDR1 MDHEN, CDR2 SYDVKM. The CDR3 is CASSRGGQYYGYTF. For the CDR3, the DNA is TGTGCCAGCAGTCGAGGGGGACAGTATTATGGCTACACCTTC.

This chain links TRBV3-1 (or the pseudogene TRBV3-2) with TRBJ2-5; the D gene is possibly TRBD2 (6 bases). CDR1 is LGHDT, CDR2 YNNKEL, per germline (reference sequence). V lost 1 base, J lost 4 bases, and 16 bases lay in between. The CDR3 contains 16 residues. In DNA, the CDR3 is TGTGCCAGCAGCCAAGTCTCGCGGGGCCGAGGAGAGACCCAGTACTTC. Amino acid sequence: CASSQVSRGRGETQYF.

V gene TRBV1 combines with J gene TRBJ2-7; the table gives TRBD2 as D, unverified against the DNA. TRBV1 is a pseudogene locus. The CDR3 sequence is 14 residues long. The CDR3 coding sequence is TGCACCAGCAGGGGACTAGCGGACTCCTACGAGCAGTACTTC. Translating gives CTSRGLADSYEQYF.

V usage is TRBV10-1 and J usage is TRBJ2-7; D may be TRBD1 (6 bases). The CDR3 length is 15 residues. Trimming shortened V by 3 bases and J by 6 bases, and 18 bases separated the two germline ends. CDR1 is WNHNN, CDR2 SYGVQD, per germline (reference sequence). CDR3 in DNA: TGCGCCAGCAGTGACAAGGCTCAGGGGCAGTCCGAGCAGTACTTC. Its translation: CASSDKAQGQSEQYF.

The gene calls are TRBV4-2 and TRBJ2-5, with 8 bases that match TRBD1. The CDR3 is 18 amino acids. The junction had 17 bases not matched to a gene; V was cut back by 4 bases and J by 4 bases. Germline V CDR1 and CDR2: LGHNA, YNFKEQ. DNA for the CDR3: TGTGCCAGCAGCCGAAATGAGGACAGGGTAAACGGGCTAGAGACCCAGTACTTC. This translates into CASSRNEDRVNGLETQYF.

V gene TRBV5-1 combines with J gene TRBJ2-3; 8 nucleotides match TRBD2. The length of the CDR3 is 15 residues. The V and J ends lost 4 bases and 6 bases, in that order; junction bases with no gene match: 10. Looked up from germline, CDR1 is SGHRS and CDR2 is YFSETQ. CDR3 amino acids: CASSPGSGAQDTQYF. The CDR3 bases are TGCGCCAGCAGCCCGGGTAGCGGGGCCCAGGATACGCAGTATTTT.

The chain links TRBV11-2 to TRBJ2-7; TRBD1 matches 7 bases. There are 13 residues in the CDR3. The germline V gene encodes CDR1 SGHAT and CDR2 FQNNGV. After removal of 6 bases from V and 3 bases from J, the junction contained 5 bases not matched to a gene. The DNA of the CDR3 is TGTGCCAGCAGGTACGGACAGGACTACGAGCAGTACTTC. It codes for CASRYGQDYEQYF.